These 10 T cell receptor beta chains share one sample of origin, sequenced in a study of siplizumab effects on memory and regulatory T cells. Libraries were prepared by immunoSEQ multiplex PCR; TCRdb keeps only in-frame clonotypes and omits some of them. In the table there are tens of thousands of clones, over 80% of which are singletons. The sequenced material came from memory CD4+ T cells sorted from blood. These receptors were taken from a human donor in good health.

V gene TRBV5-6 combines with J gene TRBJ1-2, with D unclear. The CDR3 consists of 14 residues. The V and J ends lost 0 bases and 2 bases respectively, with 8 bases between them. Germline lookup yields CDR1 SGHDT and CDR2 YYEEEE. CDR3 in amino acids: CASSLGQSNYGYTF. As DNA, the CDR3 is TGTGCCAGCAGCTTGGGGCAGTCAAACTATGGCTACACCTTC.

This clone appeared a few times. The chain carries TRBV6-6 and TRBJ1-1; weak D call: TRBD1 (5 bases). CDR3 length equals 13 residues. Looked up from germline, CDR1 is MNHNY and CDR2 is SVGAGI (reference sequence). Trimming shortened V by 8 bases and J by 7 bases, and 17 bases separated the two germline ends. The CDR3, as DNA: TGTGCCAGCGGATCCCGGGACTCTGGTGAAGCTTTCTTT. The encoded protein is CASGSRDSGEAFF.

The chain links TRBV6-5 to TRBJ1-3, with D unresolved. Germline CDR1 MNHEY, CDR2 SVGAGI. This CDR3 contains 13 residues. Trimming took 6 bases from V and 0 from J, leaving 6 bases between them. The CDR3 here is CASRTSSGNTIYF. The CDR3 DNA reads TGTGCCAGCAGAACTAGCTCTGGAAACACCATATATTTT.

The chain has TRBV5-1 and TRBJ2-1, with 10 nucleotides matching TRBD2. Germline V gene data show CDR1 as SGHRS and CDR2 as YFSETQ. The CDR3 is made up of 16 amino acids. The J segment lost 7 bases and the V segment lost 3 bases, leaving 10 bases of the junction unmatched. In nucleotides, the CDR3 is TGCGCCAGCAGCTACCCAAGCGGGGGGGCGGGTAATGAGCAGTTCTTC. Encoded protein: CASSYPSGGAGNEQFF.

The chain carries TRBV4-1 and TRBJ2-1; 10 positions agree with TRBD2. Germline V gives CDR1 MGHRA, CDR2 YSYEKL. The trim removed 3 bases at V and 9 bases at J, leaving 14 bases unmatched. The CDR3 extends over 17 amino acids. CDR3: CASSQPRGAGGLAEQFF. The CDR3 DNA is TGCGCCAGCAGCCAGCCCCGGGGAGCGGGGGGGTTAGCTGAGCAGTTCTTC.

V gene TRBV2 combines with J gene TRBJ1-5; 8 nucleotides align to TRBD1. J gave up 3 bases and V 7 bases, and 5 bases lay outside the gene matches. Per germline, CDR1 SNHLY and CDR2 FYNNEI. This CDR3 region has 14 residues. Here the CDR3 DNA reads TGTGCCAGCACGGGGGACAGGAACAATCAGCCCCAGCATTTT. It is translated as CASTGDRNNQPQHF.

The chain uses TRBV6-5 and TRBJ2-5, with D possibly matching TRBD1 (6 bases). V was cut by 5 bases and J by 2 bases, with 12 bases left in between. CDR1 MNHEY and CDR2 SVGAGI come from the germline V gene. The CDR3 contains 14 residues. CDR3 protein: CASSARGKQETQYF. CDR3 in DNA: TGTGCCAGCAGTGCCAGGGGTAAACAAGAGACCCAGTACTTC.

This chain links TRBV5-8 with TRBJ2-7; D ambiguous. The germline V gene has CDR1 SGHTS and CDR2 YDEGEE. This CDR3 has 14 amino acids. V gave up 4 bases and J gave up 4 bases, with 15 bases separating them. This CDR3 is CASSNRVGKYEQYF. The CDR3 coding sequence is TGTGCCAGCAGCAATAGGGTAGGGAAGTACGAGCAGTACTTC.

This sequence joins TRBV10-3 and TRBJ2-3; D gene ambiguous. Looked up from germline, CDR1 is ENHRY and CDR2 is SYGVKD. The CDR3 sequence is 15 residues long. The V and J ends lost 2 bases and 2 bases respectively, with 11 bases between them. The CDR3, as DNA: TGTGCCATCAGTGAGATCGTGACTGCCACAGATACGCAGTATTTT. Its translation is CAISEIVTATDTQYF.

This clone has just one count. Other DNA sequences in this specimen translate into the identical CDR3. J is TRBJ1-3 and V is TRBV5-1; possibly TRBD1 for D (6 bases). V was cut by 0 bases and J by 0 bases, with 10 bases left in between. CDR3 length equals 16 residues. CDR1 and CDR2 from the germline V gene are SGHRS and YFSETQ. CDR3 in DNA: TGCGCCAGCAGCTTGGGCTACAGGGCCTCTGGAAACACCATATATTTT. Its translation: CASSLGYRASGNTIYF.